This TCR beta chain was sequenced during a study of blood T cell repertoires in COVID-19. The wider study: The origin of the acute and convalescent COVID-19 samples was the United States, Italy and Spain. The analysed material was cDNA or gDNA that came from T cells, B-cell-depleted T cells, or PBMCs.

Original analysis: It was from reference gene primer amplification that nucleated cell counts were estimated. Only in-frame clones appear in the TCRdb table, and some are missing; sequencing was by immunoSEQ multiplex PCR. V and J calls and clone size are as listed in that table; D and trimming were resolved from the DNA. This table has some 170,000 clones, 87% appearing once. This CDR3 has 14 amino acids. V lost 6 bases to trimming and J lost 4 bases; unmatched junction nucleotides: 8. Germline CDR1 reads SNHLY; CDR2 reads FYNNEI. The sequencing sample was made of peripheral blood. The sequence was obtained from a woman aged 50 to 65 with acute or convalescent COVID-19. The rearrangement links TRBV2 to TRBJ1-2; 7 bases agree with TRBD1. CDR3 sequence: CASSDRATFYGYTF. The CDR3 DNA is TGTGCCAGCAGCGACAGGGCGACCTTCTATGGCTACACCTTC.